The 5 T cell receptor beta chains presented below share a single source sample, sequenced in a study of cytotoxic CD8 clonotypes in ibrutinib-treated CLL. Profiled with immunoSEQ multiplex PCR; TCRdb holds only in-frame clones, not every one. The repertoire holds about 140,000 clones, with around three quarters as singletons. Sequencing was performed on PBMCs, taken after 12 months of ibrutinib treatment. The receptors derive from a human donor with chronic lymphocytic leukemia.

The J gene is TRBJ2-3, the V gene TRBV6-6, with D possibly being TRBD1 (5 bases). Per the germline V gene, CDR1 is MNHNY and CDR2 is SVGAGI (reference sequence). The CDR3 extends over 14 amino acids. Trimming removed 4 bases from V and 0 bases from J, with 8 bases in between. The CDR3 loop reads CASSFGASTDTQYF. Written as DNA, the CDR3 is TGTGCCAGCAGTTTTGGGGCTAGCACAGATACGCAGTATTTT.

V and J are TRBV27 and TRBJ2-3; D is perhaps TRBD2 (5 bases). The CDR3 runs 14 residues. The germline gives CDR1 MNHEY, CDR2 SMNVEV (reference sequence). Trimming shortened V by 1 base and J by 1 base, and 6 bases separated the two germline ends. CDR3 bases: TGTGCCAGCAGTTTATTCGGGGGCACAGATACGCAGTATTTT. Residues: CASSLFGGTDTQYF.

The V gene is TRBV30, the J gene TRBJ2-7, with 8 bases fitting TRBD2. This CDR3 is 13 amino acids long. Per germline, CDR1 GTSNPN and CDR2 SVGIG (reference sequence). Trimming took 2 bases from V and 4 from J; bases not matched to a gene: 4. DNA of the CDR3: TGTGCCTGGAGTACTAGCGGATTATACGAGCAGTACTTC. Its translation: CAWSTSGLYEQYF.

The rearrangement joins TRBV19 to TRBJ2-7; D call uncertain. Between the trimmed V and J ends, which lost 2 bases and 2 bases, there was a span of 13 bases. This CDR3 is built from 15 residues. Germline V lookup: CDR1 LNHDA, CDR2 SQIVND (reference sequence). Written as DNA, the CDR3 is TGTGCCAGTAGTATATCCTCCGGTCCTACCTACGAGCAGTACTTC. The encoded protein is CASSISSGPTYEQYF.

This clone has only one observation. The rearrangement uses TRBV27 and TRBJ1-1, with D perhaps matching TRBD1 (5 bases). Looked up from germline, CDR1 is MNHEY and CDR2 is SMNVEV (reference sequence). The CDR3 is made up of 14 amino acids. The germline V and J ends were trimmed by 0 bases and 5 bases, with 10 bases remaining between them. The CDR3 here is CASSLSGDLTEAFF. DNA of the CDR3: TGTGCCAGCAGTTTATCAGGGGACTTGACTGAAGCTTTCTTT.